This paragraph reports one TCR beta chain. Study processing details: Estimates of nucleated cell counts were drawn from the amplification of reference gene primers. TCRdb's table, derived via immunoSEQ multiplex PCR, lists solely in-frame clones and lacks some. Clone size and the V and J calls come from that table; the DNA yielded D and trimming. The sample holds under 250,000 clones, approximately 82% seen once. The source of the sample is a study of blood T cell repertoires in COVID-19. Turning to the study itself: Spain, Italy and the United States supplied samples that represented acute and convalescent COVID-19.

Specimen: peripheral blood. The clonotype comes from a man aged 30-40 years who had recovered from COVID-19.

The CDR3 sequence is CASSQGHPPEETQYF. The DNA for the CDR3 is TGCGCCAGCAGCCAGGGGCATCCCCCCGAAGAGACCCAGTACTTC. The V call is TRBV4-1, the J call TRBJ2-5, with D perhaps TRBD1 (5 bases). The CDR3 spans 15 residues. Germline CDR1 is MGHRA and CDR2 is YSYEKL. Between the trimmed V and J ends, which lost 3 bases and 3 bases, there was a span of 14 bases.